These 5 T cell receptor beta chains share one sample of origin, sequenced in a study of blood T cell repertoires in COVID-19. Here immunoSEQ multiplex PCR was the method, and the copy in TCRdb shows in-frame clones only, minus some. The sample lists some 500,000 clones, roughly 90% seen once, with about 2% in the top ten. Input material: PBMCs or T cells enriched from blood (not recorded which). The receptors were sampled from a woman aged 40 to 49 who had recovered from COVID-19.

This clone was seen a handful of times. The chain uses TRBV18 and TRBJ2-1; 12 bases are a match to TRBD2. Germline CDR1 and CDR2: KGHSH and LQKENI. With 7 bases clipped from V and 8 bases from J, the junction kept 9 bases outside the gene matches. The CDR3 has 15 residues. The CDR3 nucleotides read TGTGCCAGCTTGACTAGCGGGAGCCTGGGCGATGAGCAGTTCTTC. This sequence encodes CASLTSGSLGDEQFF.

The rearrangement uses TRBV20-1 and TRBJ1-5; TRBD1 agrees at 7 bases. CDR1 is DFQATT and CDR2 is SNEGSKA in the germline V gene (reference sequence). The CDR3 contains 15 residues. With V trimmed by 3 bases and J by 6 bases, 11 bases remained unmatched. CDR3 nucleotides: TGCAGTGCTAGTGAAGGGGGCGCGGTGGGTCAGCCCCAGCATTTT. Translation: CSASEGGAVGQPQHF.

The rearrangement joins TRBV4-3 to TRBJ2-7, with TRBD1 as a possible D gene (6 bases). The CDR3 runs 14 residues. Trimming took 0 bases from V and 6 from J, leaving 12 bases between them. CDR1 is LGHNA and CDR2 is YSLEER in the germline V gene. CDR3 amino acids: CASSQEYRVGEQYF. DNA for the CDR3: TGCGCCAGCAGCCAAGAGTACAGGGTGGGCGAGCAGTACTTC.

This clone appeared a few times. V usage is TRBV12-3 or TRBV12-4 and J usage is TRBJ1-3; D is possibly TRBD1 (5 bases). This CDR3 comprises 13 residues. The V end lost 6 bases, the J end lost 4 bases, and 10 bases lay between the germline ends. CDR3 DNA: TGTGCCAGCAGCTCGACAGTCGGAAACACCATATATTTT. The encoded protein is CASSSTVGNTIYF.

The CDR3 sequence is CATSDSREAFEKLFF. The CDR3 coding sequence is TGTGCCACCAGTGATTCCAGGGAGGCGTTCGAAAAACTGTTTTTT. The J gene is TRBJ1-4, the V gene TRBV24-1, with a possible D match to TRBD1 (5 bases). CDR3 length: 15 residues. Trimming stripped 2 bases from V and 8 bases from J, with 14 bases between. The germline gives CDR1 KGHDR, CDR2 SFDVKD.